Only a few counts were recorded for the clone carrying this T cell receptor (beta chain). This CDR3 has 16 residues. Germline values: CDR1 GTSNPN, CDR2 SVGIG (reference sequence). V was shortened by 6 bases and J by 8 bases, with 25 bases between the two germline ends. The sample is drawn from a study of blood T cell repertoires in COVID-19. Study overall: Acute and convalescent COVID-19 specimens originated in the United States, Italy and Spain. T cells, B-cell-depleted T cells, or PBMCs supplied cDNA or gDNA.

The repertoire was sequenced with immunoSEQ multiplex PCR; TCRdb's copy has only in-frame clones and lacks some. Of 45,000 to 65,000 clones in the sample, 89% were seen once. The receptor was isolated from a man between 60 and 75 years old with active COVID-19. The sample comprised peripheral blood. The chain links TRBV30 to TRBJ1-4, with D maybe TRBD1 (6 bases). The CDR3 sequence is CACTRRGQPLVEKLFF. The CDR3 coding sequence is TGTGCCTGTACGCGCCGAGGACAGCCCTTGGTGGAAAAACTGTTTTTT.